Following are 26 T cell receptor beta chains from one sample sequenced in a study of CXCR3-negative and CXCR3-positive naive CD8 T cells. Study-level points and caveats: A higher hydrophobicity marked the TRB CDR3s of CXCR3-positive naive cells versus CXCR3-negative naive cells.

5' RACE with UMI labels generated the TRB cDNA libraries. TCRdb reanalyzed the 5' RACE reads and collapses them to one entry per CDR3 protein, without DNA. The sample table includes under 60,000 distinct CDR3 sequences. Their antigens are not known. Specimen: naive CXCR3+ CD8+ T cells from blood. The subset: CD45RO-CCR7+CD27+CD95- naive CD8+ T cells expressing CXCR3 (TNR3+). These receptors were obtained from a human donor in good health. Some clones in this sample may be carry-over from other donors' samples.

The chain has TRBV6-6 and TRBJ2-7; TCRdb lists TRBD2, though no DNA is available to test this call. CDR3 length: 15 residues. The germline V gene has CDR1 MNHNY and CDR2 SVGAGI (reference sequence). The CDR3: CASTTVTAGGPEQYF.

The CDR3: CASSQGFHADGELFF. The V and J genes are TRBV14 and TRBJ2-2. The CDR3 loop spans 15 amino acids. CDR1 is SGHDN and CDR2 is FVKESK in the germline V gene.

The CDR3 spells CSARGTSGGTFYEQYF. The V and J genes are TRBV20-1 and TRBJ2-7; TCRdb gives TRBD2 as the D gene, but with no DNA this cannot be confirmed. This CDR3 spans 16 amino acids. Germline CDR1 is DFQATT and CDR2 is SNEGSKA (reference sequence).

The V gene is TRBV15, the J gene TRBJ2-1; checking the TCRdb D call of TRBD1 is not possible without DNA. The germline gives CDR1 LNHNV, CDR2 YYDKDF (reference sequence). The CDR3 is 15 amino acids. The CDR3 sequence is CATSRGQGATNEQFF.

The chain combines TRBV12-5 with TRBJ2-3; checking the TCRdb D call of TRBD1 is not possible without DNA. The CDR3 is 15 residues long. CDR1 LGHNT and CDR2 FRNRAP come from the germline V gene. CDR3 region: CASGVGGEVRDTQYF.

The J gene is TRBJ2-1, the V gene TRBV30. Looked up from germline, CDR1 is GTSNPN and CDR2 is SVGIG (reference sequence). The CDR3 has 13 amino acids. The CDR3 loop is CAWSVQDYNEQFF.

The chain has TRBV29-1 and TRBJ1-3. The CDR3 is made up of 15 amino acids. Per the germline V gene, CDR1 is SQVTM and CDR2 is ANQGSEA. CDR3 residues: CSVEDGAHSGNTIYF. The full variable domain, completed using reference TRBV29-1 and TRBJ1-3, is SAVISQKPSRDICQRGTSLTIQCQVDSQVTMMFWYRQQPGQSLTLIATANQGSEATYESGFVIDKFPISRPNLTFSTLTVSNMSPEDSSIYLCSVEDGAHSGNTIYFGEGSWLTVV.

The V call is TRBV29-1, the J call TRBJ2-3. CDR1 is SQVTM, CDR2 ANQGSEA, per germline. The CDR3 is 13 residues long. The CDR3 loop is CSVEVAWPDTQYF.

The CDR3 protein is CASSVTSGVHEQYF. This sequence joins TRBV6-5 and TRBJ2-7; TCRdb's D call, TRBD1, is unchecked because there is no DNA. CDR1 and CDR2 (germline): MNHEY, SVGAGI. This CDR3 spans 14 amino acids.

The CDR3 reads CASSLAPTVNTDTQYF. The gene calls are TRBV7-9 and TRBJ2-3. The CDR3 sequence is 16 residues long. In germline, CDR1 is SEHNR, CDR2 FQNEAQ (reference sequence). The full variable domain, rest sourced from reference TRBV7-9 and TRBJ2-3, is DTGVSQNPRHKITKRGQNVTFRCDPISEHNRLYWYRQTLGQGPEFLTYFQNEAQLEKSRLLSDRFSAERPKGSFSTLEIQRTEQGDSAMYLCASSLAPTVNTDTQYFGPGTRLTVL.

CDR3 residues: CASSLDFPTDTQYF. This chain connects TRBV7-6 to TRBJ2-3; TCRdb picks TRBD1, but there is no DNA to check that call. The CDR3 runs to 14 residues. Germline V lookup: CDR1 SGHVS, CDR2 FNYEAQ. The full variable domain, in which reference TRBV7-6 and TRBJ2-3 provide the parts outside the CDR3, is GAGVSQSPRYKVTKRGQDVALRCDPISGHVSLYWYRQALGQGPEFLTYFNYEAQQDKSGLPNDRFSAERPEGSISTLTIQRTEQRDSAMYRCASSLDFPTDTQYFGPGTRLTVL.

J is TRBJ2-7 and V is TRBV5-6. The CDR3 is 14 amino acids. CDR1 and CDR2 (germline): SGHDT, YYEEEE. CDR3 sequence: CASSYESSSYEQYF.

The V and J genes are TRBV6-5 and TRBJ2-7. Looked up from germline, CDR1 is MNHEY and CDR2 is SVGAGI. The CDR3 has 13 amino acids. The CDR3 reads CASSSSDLVEQYF.

This rearrangement joins TRBV12-3 or TRBV12-4 to TRBJ2-2; there is no DNA to check the TCRdb D call of TRBD1. This CDR3 spans 15 amino acids. The CDR3 spells CASSPDRGVTGELFF.

The V gene is TRBV11-2, the J gene TRBJ2-2. Per the germline V gene, CDR1 is SGHAT and CDR2 is FQNNGV. The CDR3 spans 17 residues. The CDR3 region is CASSSTGAFPNTGELFF.

The chain recombines TRBV2 with TRBJ1-2; checking the TCRdb D call of TRBD1 is not possible without DNA. Germline V gives CDR1 SNHLY, CDR2 FYNNEI. The CDR3 contains 14 residues. CDR3 sequence reads: CASTTGTGGYGYTF.

The chain combines TRBV28 with TRBJ2-7; checking the TCRdb D call of TRBD2 is not possible without DNA. The CDR3 is 16 amino acids. Germline CDR1 is MDHEN and CDR2 is SYDVKM. CDR3 sequence: CASSFTGGPRSSEQYF. Variable domain in full (rest from reference TRBV28 and TRBJ2-7): DVKVTQSSRYLVKRTGEKVFLECVQDMDHENMFWYRQDPGLGLRLIYFSYDVKMKEKGDIPEGYSVSREKKERFSLILESASTNQTSMYLCASSFTGGPRSSEQYFGPGTRLTVT.

V gene TRBV15 combines with J gene TRBJ1-5; without DNA, the TCRdb call of TRBD1 cannot be checked. Germline CDR1 is LNHNV and CDR2 is YYDKDF (reference sequence). There are 15 residues in the CDR3. CDR3 residues: CATSRNRDSNQPQHF.

The chain employs TRBV6-2 or TRBV6-3 and TRBJ1-2; the TRBD1 assignment by TCRdb is unverifiable without DNA. Germline V gene data show CDR1 as MNHEY and CDR2 as SVGEGT. CDR3 size: 13 residues. CDR3 amino acids: CASSYGDNPGYTF.

This clonotype is classed as medium-sized (0.01 to 0.1%) by frequency. The chain uses TRBV7-6 and TRBJ2-7; TCRdb returns TRBD1, unconfirmable since there is no DNA. The CDR3 loop spans 15 amino acids. The germline V gene encodes CDR1 SGHVS and CDR2 FNYEAQ. CDR3 protein: CASSTPGTDIYEQYF.

The genes are TRBV6-2 or TRBV6-3 and TRBJ2-3; TCRdb calls TRBD1, which cannot be checked without DNA. The CDR3 loop spans 15 amino acids. Germline CDR1 MNHEY, CDR2 SVGEGT. The CDR3 loop is CASSYGGRMKDTQYF.

The CDR3 loop reads CASSLKQNYHEQYF. This chain uses TRBV5-8 with TRBJ2-7. CDR1 SGHTS and CDR2 YDEGEE come from the germline V gene. The CDR3 consists of 14 residues.

The V and J genes are TRBV28 and TRBJ1-5. Germline lookup yields CDR1 MDHEN and CDR2 SYDVKM. The CDR3 totals 14 residues. This CDR3 is CASSLFLRGQPQHF. The full variable domain, in which reference TRBV28 and TRBJ1-5 provide the parts outside the CDR3, is DVKVTQSSRYLVKRTGEKVFLECVQDMDHENMFWYRQDPGLGLRLIYFSYDVKMKEKGDIPEGYSVSREKKERFSLILESASTNQTSMYLCASSLFLRGQPQHFGDGTRLSIL.

CDR3 sequence reads: CGSRDSLYNEQFF. The chain couples TRBV20-1 to TRBJ2-1; TCRdb's D gene call, TRBD1, goes unchecked for lack of DNA. There are 13 residues in the CDR3. Per germline, CDR1 DFQATT and CDR2 SNEGSKA (reference sequence).

This chain uses TRBV4-3 with TRBJ2-4; TCRdb indicates TRBD1, and absent DNA this call remains unverified. Germline V gives CDR1 LGHNA, CDR2 YSLEER. The CDR3 is 14 amino acids. The CDR3 reads CASSPAREGNIQYF.

The chain carries TRBV28 and TRBJ2-1; as DNA is missing, the TRBD1 call by TCRdb cannot be tested. The CDR3 runs to 16 residues. The germline CDR1 and CDR2 sequences are MDHEN and SYDVKM. This CDR3 reads CASSLFQGLSYNEQFF.